This T cell receptor beta chain is from a study of blood T cell repertoires in COVID-19. Per the study methods: Estimates of nucleated cell counts were drawn from the amplification of reference gene primers. Measured with immunoSEQ multiplex PCR; TCRdb has only the in-frame clones, and not every one. That table gives V, J and clone size, and the DNA gave D and trimming. The data contain 50,000 to 60,000 clones, around 81% of them singletons. The sequenced sample was peripheral blood. The sequence came from a man aged 65-85 years with active COVID-19.

The CDR3 sequence is CASSATSGGPKTQYF. The CDR3 DNA sequence: TGTGCCAGCAGTGCGACTAGCGGGGGCCCAAAGACCCAGTACTTC. The rearrangement uses TRBV2 and TRBJ2-5; 12 positions match TRBD2. V trimming: 4 bases; J trimming: 6 bases; junction bases outside the gene matches: 6. Per the germline V gene, CDR1 is SNHLY and CDR2 is FYNNEI. The CDR3 is made up of 15 amino acids.